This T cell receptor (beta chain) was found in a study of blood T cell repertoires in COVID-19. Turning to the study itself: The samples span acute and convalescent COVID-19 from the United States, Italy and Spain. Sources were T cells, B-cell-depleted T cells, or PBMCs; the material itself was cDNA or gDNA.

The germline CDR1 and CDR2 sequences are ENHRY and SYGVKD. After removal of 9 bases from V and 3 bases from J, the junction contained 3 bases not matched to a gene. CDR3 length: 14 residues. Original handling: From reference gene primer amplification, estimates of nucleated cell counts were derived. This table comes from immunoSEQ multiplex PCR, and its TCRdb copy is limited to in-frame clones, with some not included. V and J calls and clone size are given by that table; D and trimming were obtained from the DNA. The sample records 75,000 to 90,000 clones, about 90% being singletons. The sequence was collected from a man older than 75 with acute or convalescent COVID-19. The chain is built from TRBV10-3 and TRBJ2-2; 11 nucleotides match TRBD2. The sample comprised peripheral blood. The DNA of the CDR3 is TGTGCCATTTCGGGACTAGCGGACACCGGGGAGCTGTTTTTT. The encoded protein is CAISGLADTGELFF.